This T cell receptor (beta chain) came from a study of beta chain features in type 1 diabetes (dated 2018 in TCRdb). Notes on the research overall: Mean age, gender distribution, total cell number and subset yield were not different between patients and healthy donors. Across all samples, fewer than 110,000,000 sorted cells were examined, and cell number per subset correlated strongly with RNA yield. In the study, recently diagnosed type 1 diabetes patients and matched healthy donors were compared on the TCRB repertoires of their sorted circulating CD4+ T cell subsets. Regulatory and stem cell-like memory subsets were isolated from only 8 patients and roughly 8 healthy donors, whereas naive and central memory subsets came from all 30 or so donors.

All of the isolated RNA was reverse transcribed with the High Capacity cDNA Reverse Transcription Kit, so expressed TCRB transcripts were sequenced. Deep immunoSEQ sequencing was applied to naive, central memory and regulatory T cell samples, giving an average of around 4 million total reads per sample. Sorted cells were lysed in RLT buffer and RNA was extracted with DNase-treated RNeasy Micro or Mini kits, depending on cell number. To prevent cross-contamination, each cell subset was processed individually, whereas patient and healthy donor samples were processed jointly. The immunoSEQ multiplex PCR was used to amplify TCRB sequences from cDNA, generating 87-bp fragments that spanned the CDR3 region. Sequencing of the amplicons was done on the Illumina HiSeq platform. Under the source paper's analysis protocol: Synthetic template baselines were used to correct PCR bias computationally, reads within Hamming distance 2 were collapsed together, and singletons that could not be merged were discarded. By aligning reads against IMGT, V, D and J genes, CDR3 length, and insertions or deletions at six rearrangement sites were assigned. Clonotype counts were normalized to sorted cell number within each subset before computing true diversity and Gini coefficients with the tcR R package. The overlap coefficient, calculated on TCRB nucleotide sequences, was used to measure repertoire sharing. Out-of-frame TCRB sequences from naive cells were analyzed as a proxy for the pre-selection repertoire. TCRdb's version of the immuneACCESS table is confined to in-frame rearrangements and falls short of the full clone set. An unresolved V gene accounts for under half of the shortfall where checked; the remainder is of unknown origin. The V and J calls and clone size come from that table; D and trimming were worked out from the DNA. The sample table contains some 700,000 clones; only one count was recorded for over 10% of them. The ten top clones hold roughly 0.022% of the sample.

For this clone: Its antigen is currently not known. Per-base quality was not reported, and no clone a single base away is much larger than it.

A single peripheral blood draw of around 100 mL on average was collected from each donor into heparinised tubes. A BD FACSAria II was used to sort naive, central memory, regulatory and stem cell-like memory CD4+ T cells with a panel that included CD45RO, CCR7, CD25, CD127, CD95 and CD27. A purity above 95% was achieved for all sorted populations. PBMCs were isolated immediately by Lymphoprep density gradient centrifugation and stained directly without culture. So that batch effects would be minimized, each experiment stained and sorted samples in pairs, pairing one healthy donor with one patient. The CDR3 covers 15 residues, taking in both the cysteine and the phenylalanine. Just CDR3 DNA is preserved here, 45 bases in frame from base 1. V is reduced by 5 bases and J by 0 bases, leaving a spacing of 13 bases between them. CDR1 SGHVS and CDR2 FNYEAQ were looked up in the germline V gene. Paper-wide results and their limitations: Because cDNA was sequenced instead of genomic DNA, activated cells with high expression could be over-represented, although the groups did not differ in activation or CD3 levels. In all four CD4+ subsets, TCRB CDR3 length was moderately but significantly shorter in type 1 diabetes patients. PCR might favor shorter templates, but patient and control samples were amplified and corrected together, so any skew would affect both groups equally. Only small numbers of individuals were included in the HLA sub-analyses, which left unresolved whether HLA type had any influence on TCRB rearrangement. Naive, central memory and regulatory TCRB repertoires appeared more similar among patients than among healthy donors. Fewer insertions and more nucleotide deletions at VDJ recombination sites were observed in patients with type 1 diabetes, implying thymic rearrangement abnormalities.

The chain couples TRBV7-6 to TRBJ1-1, and possibly TRBD1, on 6 matching bases. Specimen: naive CD4+ T cells from blood. The sample's cell subset or site, from its label and the paper: true naive CD4+ T cells. The source of this sequence is a man between 18 and 29 years old with type 1 diabetes. The CDR3 region reads CASSPRGGMNTEAFF. The sequence in DNA is TGTGCCAGCAGCCCGCGAGGGGGAATGAACACTGAAGCTTTCTTT.